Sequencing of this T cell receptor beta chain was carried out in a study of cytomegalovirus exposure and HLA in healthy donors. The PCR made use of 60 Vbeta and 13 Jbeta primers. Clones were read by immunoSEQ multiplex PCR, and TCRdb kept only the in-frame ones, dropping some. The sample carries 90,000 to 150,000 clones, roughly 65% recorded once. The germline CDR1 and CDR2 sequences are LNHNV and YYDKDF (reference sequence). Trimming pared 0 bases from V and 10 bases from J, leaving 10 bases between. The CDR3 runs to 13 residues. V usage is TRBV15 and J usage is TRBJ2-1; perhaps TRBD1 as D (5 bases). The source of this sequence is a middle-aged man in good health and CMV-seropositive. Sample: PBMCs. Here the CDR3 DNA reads TGTGCCACCAGCAGAGATGTCAGGGTAGAGCAGTTCTTC. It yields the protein CATSRDVRVEQFF. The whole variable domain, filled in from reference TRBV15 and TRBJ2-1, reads DAMVIQNPRYQVTQFGKPVTLSCSQTLNHNVMYWYQQKSSQAPKLLFHYYDKDFNNEADTPDNFQSRRPNTSFCFLDIRSPGLGDTAMYLCATSRDVRVEQFFGPGTRLTVL.